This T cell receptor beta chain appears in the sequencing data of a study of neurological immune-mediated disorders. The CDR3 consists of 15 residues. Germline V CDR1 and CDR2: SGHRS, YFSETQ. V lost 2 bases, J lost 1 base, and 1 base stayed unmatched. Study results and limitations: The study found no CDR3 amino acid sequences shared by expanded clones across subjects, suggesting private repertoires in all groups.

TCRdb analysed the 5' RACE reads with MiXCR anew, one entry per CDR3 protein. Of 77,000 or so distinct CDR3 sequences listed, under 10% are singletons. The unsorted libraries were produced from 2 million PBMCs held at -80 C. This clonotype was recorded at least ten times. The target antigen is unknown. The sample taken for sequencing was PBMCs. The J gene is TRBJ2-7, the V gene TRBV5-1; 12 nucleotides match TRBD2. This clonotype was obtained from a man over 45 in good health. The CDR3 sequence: CASSLGLAGSYEQYF. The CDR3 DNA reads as TGCGCCAGCAGCTTAGGACTAGCGGGGTCCTACGAGCAGTACTTC.